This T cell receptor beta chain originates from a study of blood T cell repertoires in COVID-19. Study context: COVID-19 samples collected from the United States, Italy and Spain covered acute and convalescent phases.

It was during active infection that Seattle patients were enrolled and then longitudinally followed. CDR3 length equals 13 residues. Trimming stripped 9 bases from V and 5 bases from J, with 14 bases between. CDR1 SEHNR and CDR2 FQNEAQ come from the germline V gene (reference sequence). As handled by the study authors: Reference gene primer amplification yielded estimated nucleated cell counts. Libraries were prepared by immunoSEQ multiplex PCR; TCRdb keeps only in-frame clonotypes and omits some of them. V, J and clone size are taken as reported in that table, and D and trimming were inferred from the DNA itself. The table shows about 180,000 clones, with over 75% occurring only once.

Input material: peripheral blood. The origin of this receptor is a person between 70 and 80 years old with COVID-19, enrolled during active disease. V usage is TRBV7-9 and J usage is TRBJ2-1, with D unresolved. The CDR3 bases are TGTGCCAGTCAGTTGGTTGTGAACAATGAGCAGTTCTTC. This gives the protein CASQLVVNNEQFF.